This TCR beta chain emerged from a study of radiotherapy plus CTLA-4 blockade in lung cancer. On the study more broadly: Objective responses occurred in approximately 18% of patients; around 30% had disease control.

Only in-frame clones appear in the TCRdb table, and some are missing; sequencing was by immunoSEQ multiplex PCR. The table has 35,000 to 40,000 clones, just over 85% seen once. The CDR3 spans 14 residues. Trimming took 4 bases from V and 5 from J; bases not matched to a gene: 8. Germline V CDR1 and CDR2: SGHRS, YFSETQ. Study findings and constraints: Strongest reported response predictors: early blood clone changes and post-radiation interferon-beta. Following radiotherapy plus ipilimumab, tumor-derived TCR clones expanded in the blood.

Regarding this clone: The antigen remains undetermined.

The V gene is TRBV5-1, the J gene TRBJ2-5; 7 nucleotides agree with TRBD2. This receptor was identified in a human donor with non-small cell lung cancer whose response to radiotherapy plus ipilimumab could not be evaluated. The specimen comprised peripheral blood, sampled from a patient treated with radiotherapy plus ipilimumab. This CDR3 is CASSQAGVRETQYF. In DNA form, the CDR3 reads TGCGCCAGCAGCCAGGCGGGAGTTAGGGAGACCCAGTACTTC.